This T cell receptor beta chain was obtained from a study of CD8 T cells in ankylosing spondylitis. Study findings and constraints: Prior work had noted some motif variants in reactive arthritis blood and synovial fluid. Seven or eight highly homologous variants formed a TCR beta motif that appeared characteristic of ankylosing spondylitis blood. Significant enrichment of disease-linked clones was reportedly seen in matched ankylosing spondylitis synovial fluid.

Germline V gene lookup returns CDR1 SGHRS and CDR2 YFSETQ. V was clipped by 3 bases and J by 3 bases; unmatched bases: 4. This CDR3 has 14 amino acids. As the method for making TCR beta libraries, quantitative 5'-RACE with molecular barcodes was used. TCRdb re-called the 5' RACE reads with MiXCR, one entry per CDR3 protein. The repertoire holds some 330,000 distinct CDR3 sequences, with roughly 8% as singletons. This clonotype was detected only a few times. The antigen is undetermined. Specimen: blood, either unsorted or a sorted T cell fraction (not recorded which). The rearrangement links TRBV5-1 to TRBJ1-1, with 8 bases lining up with TRBD1. The receptor's source is a male donor with ankylosing spondylitis. Written as DNA, the CDR3 is TGCGCCAGCAGCTGGACAGGGCGGGACACTGAAGCTTTCTTT. Its translation is CASSWTGRDTEAFF.